This TCR beta chain was identified during a study of blood T cell repertoires in COVID-19. The V and J ends lost 4 bases and 3 bases, in that order; junction bases with no gene match: 8. This CDR3 spans 16 amino acids. Looked up from germline, CDR1 is SGHRS and CDR2 is YFSETQ. Methods used by the authors: Reference gene primer amplification in the assay estimated nucleated cell counts. Produced via immunoSEQ multiplex PCR; TCRdb's table is partial and in-frame only. V, J and clone size derive from that table, while D and trimming were established from the DNA sequence. The profile shows about 220,000 clones, under 90% of them singletons.

The chain combines TRBV5-1 with TRBJ2-5; TRBD2 matches 11 bases. Sequenced: peripheral blood. The TCR originated in a woman aged 40-49 years with active or convalescent COVID-19. This CDR3 reads CASSALLAGVKETQYF. The CDR3 DNA is TGCGCCAGCAGCGCCTTACTAGCGGGGGTAAAAGAGACCCAGTACTTC.